One and the same sample provided the 27 T cell receptor beta chains below, sequenced in a study of OX40 agonist ivuxolimab in advanced cancers. TCRdb's copy holds only in-frame clones and misses some; the assay was immunoSEQ multiplex PCR. The table lists about 53,000 clones, approximately 84% of them singletons. Source: CD4+ or CD8+ T cells sorted from blood, taken in a trial of the OX40 agonist ivuxolimab. Receptor source: an adult with an advanced solid tumor such as melanoma, head and neck, liver or kidney cancer.

This chain uses TRBV14 with TRBJ2-1; D gene unclear. Trimming cost V 3 bases and J 6 bases, with 9 bases left between them. Germline V lookup: CDR1 SGHDN, CDR2 FVKESK. This CDR3 is 13 amino acids long. Here the CDR3 DNA reads TGTGCCAGCAGCCAGGCCAGGCTCAATGAGCAGTTCTTC. Amino acids: CASSQARLNEQFF.

The chain carries TRBV29-1 and TRBJ1-1, with a possible D match to TRBD1 (5 bases). V lost 7 bases and J 4 bases, leaving 10 bases between the germline ends. The CDR3 has 11 residues. CDR1 SQVTM and CDR2 ANQGSEA come from the germline V gene. This CDR3 is CSALGPTEAFF. The CDR3 coding sequence is TGCAGCGCCCTGGGACCCACTGAAGCTTTCTTT. Combining the CDR3 with reference TRBV29-1 and TRBJ1-1 gives the whole variable domain SAVISQKPSRDICQRGTSLTIQCQVDSQVTMMFWYRQQPGQSLTLIATANQGSEATYESGFVIDKFPISRPNLTFSTLTVSNMSPEDSSIYLCSALGPTEAFFGQGTRLTVV.

V and J are TRBV27 and TRBJ2-7; TRBD1 agrees at 9 bases. The CDR3 extends over 13 amino acids. Germline V CDR1 and CDR2: MNHEY, SMNVEV (reference sequence). V gave up 8 bases and J gave up 2 bases; unmatched junction bases: 4. In DNA form, the CDR3 reads TGTGCCAGCTGGACAGGGGAACCCTACGAGCAGTACTTC. Its translation is CASWTGEPYEQYF.

The genes are TRBV6-6 and TRBJ1-3; D possibly corresponds to TRBD1 (5 bases). This CDR3 is built from 16 residues. Trimming left V 5 bases short and J 0 bases short, with 14 bases between. CDR1 is MNHNY, CDR2 SVGAGI, per germline (reference sequence). The CDR3 bases are TGTGCCAGCAGTGGGGACTCCCTGTCCTCTGGAAACACCATATATTTT. As protein: CASSGDSLSSGNTIYF.

The chain combines TRBV27 with TRBJ2-7; D perhaps matches TRBD2 (5 bases). The CDR3 consists of 15 residues. Germline V gives CDR1 MNHEY, CDR2 SMNVEV (reference sequence). V was shortened by 2 bases and J by 3 bases, with 14 bases between the two germline ends. The CDR3 DNA follows: TGTGCCAGCAGTTTACGAGGGCTCAAGGACTACGAGCAGTACTTC. Translated, it gives CASSLRGLKDYEQYF.

J is TRBJ2-3 and V is TRBV6-1; 8 bases are a match to TRBD1. Germline trimming cut 3 bases from V and 1 base from J; bases unmatched to any gene: 6. Germline V gene data show CDR1 as MNHNS and CDR2 as SASEGT. The CDR3 runs to 16 residues. The CDR3 bases are TGTGCCAGCAGTGAGACAGGGGCCGGTGGCACAGATACGCAGTATTTT. This encodes CASSETGAGGTDTQYF.

This clone has only one observation. The chain links TRBV2 to TRBJ2-7; D might be TRBD2 (5 bases). V was cut by 6 bases and J by 4 bases, with 16 bases left in between. Looked up from germline, CDR1 is SNHLY and CDR2 is FYNNEI. The CDR3 is 14 amino acids. The CDR3: CASSLGPGVYEQYF. Written as DNA, the CDR3 is TGTGCCAGCAGCTTAGGACCCGGGGTGTACGAGCAGTACTTC.

V usage is TRBV19 and J usage is TRBJ1-2; TRBD1 might be the D (5 bases). CDR1 is LNHDA, CDR2 SQIVND, per germline (reference sequence). V was cut by 5 bases and J by 4 bases, with 17 bases left in between. The CDR3 spans 15 residues. CDR3 DNA: TGTGCCAGTAGTCCGGGGACCGACTCTATCTATGGCTACACCTTC. This translates into CASSPGTDSIYGYTF.

V usage is TRBV5-4 and J usage is TRBJ1-2; D is perhaps TRBD1 (6 bases). Trimming removed 6 bases from V and 6 bases from J, with 18 bases in between. This CDR3 region has 14 residues. Germline loops: CDR1 SGHNT, CDR2 YYREEE (reference sequence). The CDR3 coding sequence is TGTGCCAGCACCTCAGGGGTAGAGATAAATGGCTACACCTTC. This gives the protein CASTSGVEINGYTF.

V is TRBV19 and J is TRBJ2-4; TRBD1 aligns across 7 bases. CDR1 and CDR2 (germline): LNHDA, SQIVND (reference sequence). The CDR3 consists of 15 residues. J was trimmed by 3 bases and V by 4 bases; bases with no gene match: 6. This CDR3 reads CASSTQGTVKNIQYF. The CDR3 bases are TGTGCCAGTAGTACACAGGGGACAGTCAAAAACATTCAGTACTTC. Combining the CDR3 with reference TRBV19 and TRBJ2-4 gives the whole variable domain DGGITQSPKYLFRKEGQNVTLSCEQNLNHDAMYWYRQDPGQGLRLIYYSQIVNDFQKGDIAEGYSVSREKKESFPLTVTSAQKNPTAFYLCASSTQGTVKNIQYFGAGTRLSVL.

The chain links TRBV6-1 to TRBJ2-4, with D perhaps given as TRBD1 or TRBD2 (6 bases each). CDR1 is MNHNS and CDR2 is SASEGT in the germline V gene. The CDR3 has 15 amino acids. Trimming removed 1 base at V and 6 bases at J, with 13 bases between. The CDR3 DNA is TGTGCCAGCAGTGAAGAACGGGGGCCCGGAAACATTCAGTACTTC. Its protein is CASSEERGPGNIQYF.

CDR3 nucleotides: TGTGCCAGCAGCTCGGGACTAGCGGGAGGGGGCACAGATACGCAGTATTTT. It encodes CASSSGLAGGGTDTQYF. V usage is TRBV11-2 and J usage is TRBJ2-3, with TRBD2 matching 16 bases. The CDR3 spans 17 residues. Germline CDR1 is SGHAT and CDR2 is FQNNGV. Unmatched junction bases numbered 2, after V lost 4 bases and J lost 1 base.

Details on this clone: The same CDR3 can be traced to other DNA sequences in this sample. The rearrangement joins TRBV30 to TRBJ2-1, with D unclear. Germline loops: CDR1 GTSNPN, CDR2 SVGIG (reference sequence). V lost 4 bases and J 0 bases, leaving 13 bases between the germline ends. This CDR3 is 15 amino acids long. CDR3 bases: TGTGCCTGGACTAGAGGCCCAAGCTCCTACAATGAGCAGTTCTTC. Encoded protein: CAWTRGPSSYNEQFF.

This clone has just a few counts. The chain uses TRBV2 and TRBJ2-3; 9 bases match TRBD1. J lost 3 bases, V lost 6 bases, and 7 bases had no gene match. Germline V gene sequence: CDR1 SNHLY, CDR2 FYNNEI. The CDR3 loop spans 15 amino acids. The CDR3 spells CASSAGTGITDTQYF. The CDR3 region has the DNA TGTGCCAGCAGCGCCGGGACAGGGATAACAGATACGCAGTATTTT.

This chain joins TRBV5-1 and TRBJ1-2; D ambiguous. The CDR3 runs to 13 residues. The V end lost 0 bases, the J end lost 12 bases, and 15 bases lay between the germline ends. Germline CDR1 is SGHRS and CDR2 is YFSETQ. CDR3 nucleotide sequence: TGCGCCAGCAGCTTGGGTCTTGTTGAGGAGAACACCTTC. It is translated as CASSLGLVEENTF.

V gene TRBV6-4 combines with J gene TRBJ2-7; possibly TRBD2 for D (5 bases). This CDR3 is built from 13 residues. V was trimmed by 6 bases and J by 4 bases, leaving 13 bases between them. Germline V gene sequence: CDR1 MRHNA, CDR2 SNTAGT. The CDR3 region is CASSEEAGYEQYF. CDR3 coding DNA: TGTGCCAGCAGCGAGGAGGCCGGTTACGAGCAGTACTTC.

Written as DNA, the CDR3 is TGCAGCGTTGCGGTAGCGGCTAGCACAGATACGCAGTATTTT. Its protein product is CSVAVAASTDTQYF. This rearrangement joins TRBV29-1 to TRBJ2-3, with D tentatively TRBD2 (6 bases). This CDR3 has 14 residues. Trimming pared 4 bases from V and 0 bases from J, leaving 11 bases between. Germline values: CDR1 SQVTM, CDR2 ANQGSEA.

The chain carries TRBV11-1 and TRBJ2-3; D uncertain. This CDR3 has 14 residues. Germline V gene data show CDR1 as SGHAT and CDR2 as FQDESV (reference sequence). Trimming took 4 bases from V and 2 from J, leaving 10 bases between them. The CDR3 is CASSSRRTTDTQYF. CDR3 in DNA: TGTGCCAGCAGCTCCCGGCGGACCACAGATACGCAGTATTTT.

The rearrangement joins TRBV2 to TRBJ1-2; D gene uncertain. V was trimmed by 5 bases and J by 2 bases, leaving 12 bases between them. Germline assignment: CDR1 SNHLY and CDR2 FYNNEI. The CDR3 length is 14 residues. CDR3 sequence reads: CASSQAARNYGYTF. CDR3 DNA sequence: TGTGCCAGCAGTCAGGCAGCCAGGAACTATGGCTACACCTTC.

J is TRBJ2-7 and V is TRBV5-5, with D tentatively TRBD1 (6 bases). The CDR3 is made up of 15 amino acids. Trimming removed 4 bases at V and 6 bases at J, with 20 bases between. Germline V gene lookup returns CDR1 SGHKS and CDR2 YYEKEE (reference sequence). CDR3 sequence reads: CASSQVIQGHGEQYF. In nucleotides, the CDR3 is TGTGCCAGCAGCCAAGTAATACAGGGTCACGGCGAGCAGTACTTC.

This sequence joins TRBV30 and TRBJ1-5; 8 bases agree with TRBD1. V lost 5 bases and J lost 5; bases outside the gene matches: 5. This CDR3 spans 13 amino acids. Germline lookup yields CDR1 GTSNPN and CDR2 SVGIG (reference sequence). The CDR3 sequence is CAWGYRGDQPQHF. Here the CDR3 DNA reads TGTGCCTGGGGCTACAGGGGGGATCAGCCCCAGCATTTT.

In the case of this clone: This CDR3 is also generated by other DNA sequences in the sample. V is TRBV7-2 and J is TRBJ2-5; unclear D gene. Germline V gives CDR1 SGHTA, CDR2 FQGNSA. V gave up 3 bases and J gave up 5 bases, with 10 bases separating them. CDR3 length: 13 amino acids. This chain's CDR3 is CASSFAGEETQYF. DNA for the CDR3: TGTGCCAGCAGCTTTGCTGGAGAGGAGACCCAGTACTTC.

The V gene is TRBV5-8, the J gene TRBJ1-1; D not certain. Germline V gene lookup returns CDR1 SGHTS and CDR2 YDEGEE. The CDR3 is 14 residues long. Trimming shortened V by 7 bases and J by 0 bases, and 13 bases separated the two germline ends. CDR3 protein: CASGLGGMNTEAFF. CDR3 DNA sequence: TGTGCCAGCGGGCTCGGAGGGATGAACACTGAAGCTTTCTTT.

V gene TRBV5-1 combines with J gene TRBJ1-5; D is unclear. The V gene lost 4 bases and the J gene lost 3 bases, with 17 bases spanning the gap. Germline V gene data show CDR1 as SGHRS and CDR2 as YFSETQ. CDR3 length equals 16 residues. CDR3: CASSPGRGGPNQPQHF. The DNA of the CDR3 is TGCGCCAGCAGCCCCGGCCGGGGAGGACCCAATCAGCCCCAGCATTTT.

This chain joins TRBV6-9 and TRBJ2-7; 7 nucleotides line up with TRBD1. The CDR3 is 13 residues long. J was trimmed by 6 bases and V by 3 bases; bases with no gene match: 5. Germline values: CDR1 MNHGY, CDR2 SVAAGI. CDR3 coding DNA: TGTGCCAGCAGTTACAGGACAGGTCGCGAGCAGTACTTC. This gives the protein CASSYRTGREQYF.

The V and J genes are TRBV19 and TRBJ1-1; D is undetermined. The CDR3 contains 12 residues. CDR1 LNHDA and CDR2 SQIVND come from the germline V gene (reference sequence). Deletions cut 6 bases from V and 2 bases from J, with 7 bases between. CDR3 in amino acids: CASSHRNTEAFF. The CDR3 DNA follows: TGTGCCAGTAGCCACAGAAACACTGAAGCTTTCTTT.

The chain links TRBV6-1 to TRBJ2-2; the D call may be TRBD1 or TRBD2 (5 bases each). Germline V gene sequence: CDR1 MNHNS, CDR2 SASEGT. The CDR3 contains 15 residues. The V end was cut by 8 bases, the J end by 6 bases, with 19 bases between. The DNA of the CDR3 is TGTGCCAGCGTTCCGGGACGGACGATCGCCGGGGAGCTGTTTTTT. Translated: CASVPGRTIAGELFF.